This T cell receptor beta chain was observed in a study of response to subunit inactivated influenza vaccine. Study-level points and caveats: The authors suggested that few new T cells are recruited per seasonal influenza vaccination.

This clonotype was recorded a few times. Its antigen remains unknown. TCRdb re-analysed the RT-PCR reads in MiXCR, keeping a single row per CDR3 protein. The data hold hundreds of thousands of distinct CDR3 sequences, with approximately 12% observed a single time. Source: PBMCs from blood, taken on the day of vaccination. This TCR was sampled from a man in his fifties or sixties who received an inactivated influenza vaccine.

The CDR3: CASSYGGDFGYTF. For the CDR3, the DNA is TGCGCCAGCTCATACGGAGGGGACTTTGGCTACACCTTC. The chain uses TRBV10-1 and TRBJ1-2, with D maybe TRBD1 (5 bases). Germline CDR1 reads WNHNN; CDR2 reads SYGVQD (reference sequence). The CDR3 has 13 residues. V was shortened by 8 bases and J by 7 bases, with 17 bases between the two germline ends.